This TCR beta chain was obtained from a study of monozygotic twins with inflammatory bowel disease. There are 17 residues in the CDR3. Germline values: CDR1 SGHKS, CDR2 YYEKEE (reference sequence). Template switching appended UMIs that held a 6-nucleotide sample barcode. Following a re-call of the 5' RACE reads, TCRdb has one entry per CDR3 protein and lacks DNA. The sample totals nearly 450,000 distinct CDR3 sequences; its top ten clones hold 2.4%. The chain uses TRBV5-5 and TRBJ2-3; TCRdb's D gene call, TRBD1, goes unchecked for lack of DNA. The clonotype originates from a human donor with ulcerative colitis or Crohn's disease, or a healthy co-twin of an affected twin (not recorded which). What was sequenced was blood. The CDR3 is CASSLEDRVQDTDTQYF.